These T cell receptor beta chains were read from a single sample in a study of cytomegalovirus exposure and HLA in healthy donors. Using immunoSEQ multiplex PCR, the repertoire was profiled, and TCRdb retains in-frame clones only, with some absent. The repertoire holds roughly 73,000 clones, with over 85% as singletons. Sequencing was done on a sample of PBMCs. These receptors all stem from a man between 18 and 29 years old in good health and CMV-seropositive. The CDR3 runs from the conserved cysteine through the conserved F or W. D genes are given only for firm matches.

D gene	V gene	J gene	CDR3 DNA	CDR3 protein
.	TRBV28	TRBJ2-7	TGTGCCAGCAGTTGGGACAACTACGAGCAGTACTTC	CASSWDNYEQYF
.	TRBV6-6	TRBJ2-5	TGTGCCAGCAGTCCGAGACAGAGAAACCAAGAGACCCAGTACTTC	CASSPRQRNQETQYF
TRBD2	TRBV6-5	TRBJ2-1	TGTGCCAGCAGGCCAGGGAGGGGCCCGTACAATGAGCAGTTCTTC	CASRPGRGPYNEQFF
TRBD1	TRBV7-3	TRBJ1-5	TGTGCCAGCAGCCCCGGGACAGGTAATCAGCCCCAGCATTTT	CASSPGTGNQPQHF
TRBD1	TRBV19	TRBJ2-1	TGTGCCAGTAGGACAGGGGGCATGCATCTCTCCTACAATGAGCAGTTCTTC	CASRTGGMHLSYNEQFF
.	TRBV30	TRBJ1-1	TGTGCCTGGAGTGTATCCAGGGCCACTGAAGCTTTCTTT	CAWSVSRATEAFF
.	TRBV7-6	TRBJ2-3	TGTGCCAGCAGCTTAAACCCCAGCGGTACAGATACGCAGTATTTT	CASSLNPSGTDTQYF
.	TRBV7-9	TRBJ2-2	TGTGCCAGCCGACAGGAGAAAATAAACACCGGGGAGCTGTTTTTT	CASRQEKINTGELFF
.	TRBV30	TRBJ2-2	TGTGCCTGGAGTGCCTTTACTGCGGTCACCGGGGAGCTGTTTTTT	CAWSAFTAVTGELFF
.	TRBV11-2	TRBJ2-1	TGTGCCAGCAGCTTTCTAGCTGCTGTTGGCAATGAGCAGTTCTTC	CASSFLAAVGNEQFF
.	TRBV6-5	TRBJ2-7	TGTGCCAGCAGTGACAGACTCGGCTACGAGCAGTACTTC	CASSDRLGYEQYF
TRBD2	TRBV23-1	TRBJ2-7	TGCGCCAGCGTCCATGGGACTAGCGGGGACTACGAGCAGTACTTC	CASVHGTSGDYEQYF
.	TRBV28	TRBJ2-3	TGTGCCAGCAGTTCCGGACAGACAGATACGCAGTATTTT	CASSSGQTDTQYF